This TCR beta chain derives from a study of blood T cell repertoires in COVID-19. Study-level information: Whether acute or convalescent, the COVID-19 samples came from the United States, Italy and Spain. T cells, B-cell-depleted T cells, or PBMCs provided the cDNA or gDNA that served as material.

In the original processing: Amplification with reference gene primers provided the estimates of nucleated cell counts. Only in-frame clones appear in the TCRdb table, and some are missing; sequencing was by immunoSEQ multiplex PCR. V and J calls plus clone size are reproduced from that table; the DNA served to infer D and trimming. The table has 200,000 or so clones, 84% seen once; the top ten hold around 5.5%. Germline CDR1 reads LGHDT; CDR2 reads YNNKEL (reference sequence). CDR3 length: 13 residues. The chain has TRBV3-1 (or the pseudogene TRBV3-2) and TRBJ2-2; 13 positions agree with TRBD2. Sequencing used peripheral blood. The sequence derives from a woman aged 70-85 years with active or convalescent COVID-19. CDR3 protein: CATSGRFHGELFF. CDR3 in DNA: TGTGCGACTAGCGGGAGGTTCCACGGGGAGCTGTTTTTT.